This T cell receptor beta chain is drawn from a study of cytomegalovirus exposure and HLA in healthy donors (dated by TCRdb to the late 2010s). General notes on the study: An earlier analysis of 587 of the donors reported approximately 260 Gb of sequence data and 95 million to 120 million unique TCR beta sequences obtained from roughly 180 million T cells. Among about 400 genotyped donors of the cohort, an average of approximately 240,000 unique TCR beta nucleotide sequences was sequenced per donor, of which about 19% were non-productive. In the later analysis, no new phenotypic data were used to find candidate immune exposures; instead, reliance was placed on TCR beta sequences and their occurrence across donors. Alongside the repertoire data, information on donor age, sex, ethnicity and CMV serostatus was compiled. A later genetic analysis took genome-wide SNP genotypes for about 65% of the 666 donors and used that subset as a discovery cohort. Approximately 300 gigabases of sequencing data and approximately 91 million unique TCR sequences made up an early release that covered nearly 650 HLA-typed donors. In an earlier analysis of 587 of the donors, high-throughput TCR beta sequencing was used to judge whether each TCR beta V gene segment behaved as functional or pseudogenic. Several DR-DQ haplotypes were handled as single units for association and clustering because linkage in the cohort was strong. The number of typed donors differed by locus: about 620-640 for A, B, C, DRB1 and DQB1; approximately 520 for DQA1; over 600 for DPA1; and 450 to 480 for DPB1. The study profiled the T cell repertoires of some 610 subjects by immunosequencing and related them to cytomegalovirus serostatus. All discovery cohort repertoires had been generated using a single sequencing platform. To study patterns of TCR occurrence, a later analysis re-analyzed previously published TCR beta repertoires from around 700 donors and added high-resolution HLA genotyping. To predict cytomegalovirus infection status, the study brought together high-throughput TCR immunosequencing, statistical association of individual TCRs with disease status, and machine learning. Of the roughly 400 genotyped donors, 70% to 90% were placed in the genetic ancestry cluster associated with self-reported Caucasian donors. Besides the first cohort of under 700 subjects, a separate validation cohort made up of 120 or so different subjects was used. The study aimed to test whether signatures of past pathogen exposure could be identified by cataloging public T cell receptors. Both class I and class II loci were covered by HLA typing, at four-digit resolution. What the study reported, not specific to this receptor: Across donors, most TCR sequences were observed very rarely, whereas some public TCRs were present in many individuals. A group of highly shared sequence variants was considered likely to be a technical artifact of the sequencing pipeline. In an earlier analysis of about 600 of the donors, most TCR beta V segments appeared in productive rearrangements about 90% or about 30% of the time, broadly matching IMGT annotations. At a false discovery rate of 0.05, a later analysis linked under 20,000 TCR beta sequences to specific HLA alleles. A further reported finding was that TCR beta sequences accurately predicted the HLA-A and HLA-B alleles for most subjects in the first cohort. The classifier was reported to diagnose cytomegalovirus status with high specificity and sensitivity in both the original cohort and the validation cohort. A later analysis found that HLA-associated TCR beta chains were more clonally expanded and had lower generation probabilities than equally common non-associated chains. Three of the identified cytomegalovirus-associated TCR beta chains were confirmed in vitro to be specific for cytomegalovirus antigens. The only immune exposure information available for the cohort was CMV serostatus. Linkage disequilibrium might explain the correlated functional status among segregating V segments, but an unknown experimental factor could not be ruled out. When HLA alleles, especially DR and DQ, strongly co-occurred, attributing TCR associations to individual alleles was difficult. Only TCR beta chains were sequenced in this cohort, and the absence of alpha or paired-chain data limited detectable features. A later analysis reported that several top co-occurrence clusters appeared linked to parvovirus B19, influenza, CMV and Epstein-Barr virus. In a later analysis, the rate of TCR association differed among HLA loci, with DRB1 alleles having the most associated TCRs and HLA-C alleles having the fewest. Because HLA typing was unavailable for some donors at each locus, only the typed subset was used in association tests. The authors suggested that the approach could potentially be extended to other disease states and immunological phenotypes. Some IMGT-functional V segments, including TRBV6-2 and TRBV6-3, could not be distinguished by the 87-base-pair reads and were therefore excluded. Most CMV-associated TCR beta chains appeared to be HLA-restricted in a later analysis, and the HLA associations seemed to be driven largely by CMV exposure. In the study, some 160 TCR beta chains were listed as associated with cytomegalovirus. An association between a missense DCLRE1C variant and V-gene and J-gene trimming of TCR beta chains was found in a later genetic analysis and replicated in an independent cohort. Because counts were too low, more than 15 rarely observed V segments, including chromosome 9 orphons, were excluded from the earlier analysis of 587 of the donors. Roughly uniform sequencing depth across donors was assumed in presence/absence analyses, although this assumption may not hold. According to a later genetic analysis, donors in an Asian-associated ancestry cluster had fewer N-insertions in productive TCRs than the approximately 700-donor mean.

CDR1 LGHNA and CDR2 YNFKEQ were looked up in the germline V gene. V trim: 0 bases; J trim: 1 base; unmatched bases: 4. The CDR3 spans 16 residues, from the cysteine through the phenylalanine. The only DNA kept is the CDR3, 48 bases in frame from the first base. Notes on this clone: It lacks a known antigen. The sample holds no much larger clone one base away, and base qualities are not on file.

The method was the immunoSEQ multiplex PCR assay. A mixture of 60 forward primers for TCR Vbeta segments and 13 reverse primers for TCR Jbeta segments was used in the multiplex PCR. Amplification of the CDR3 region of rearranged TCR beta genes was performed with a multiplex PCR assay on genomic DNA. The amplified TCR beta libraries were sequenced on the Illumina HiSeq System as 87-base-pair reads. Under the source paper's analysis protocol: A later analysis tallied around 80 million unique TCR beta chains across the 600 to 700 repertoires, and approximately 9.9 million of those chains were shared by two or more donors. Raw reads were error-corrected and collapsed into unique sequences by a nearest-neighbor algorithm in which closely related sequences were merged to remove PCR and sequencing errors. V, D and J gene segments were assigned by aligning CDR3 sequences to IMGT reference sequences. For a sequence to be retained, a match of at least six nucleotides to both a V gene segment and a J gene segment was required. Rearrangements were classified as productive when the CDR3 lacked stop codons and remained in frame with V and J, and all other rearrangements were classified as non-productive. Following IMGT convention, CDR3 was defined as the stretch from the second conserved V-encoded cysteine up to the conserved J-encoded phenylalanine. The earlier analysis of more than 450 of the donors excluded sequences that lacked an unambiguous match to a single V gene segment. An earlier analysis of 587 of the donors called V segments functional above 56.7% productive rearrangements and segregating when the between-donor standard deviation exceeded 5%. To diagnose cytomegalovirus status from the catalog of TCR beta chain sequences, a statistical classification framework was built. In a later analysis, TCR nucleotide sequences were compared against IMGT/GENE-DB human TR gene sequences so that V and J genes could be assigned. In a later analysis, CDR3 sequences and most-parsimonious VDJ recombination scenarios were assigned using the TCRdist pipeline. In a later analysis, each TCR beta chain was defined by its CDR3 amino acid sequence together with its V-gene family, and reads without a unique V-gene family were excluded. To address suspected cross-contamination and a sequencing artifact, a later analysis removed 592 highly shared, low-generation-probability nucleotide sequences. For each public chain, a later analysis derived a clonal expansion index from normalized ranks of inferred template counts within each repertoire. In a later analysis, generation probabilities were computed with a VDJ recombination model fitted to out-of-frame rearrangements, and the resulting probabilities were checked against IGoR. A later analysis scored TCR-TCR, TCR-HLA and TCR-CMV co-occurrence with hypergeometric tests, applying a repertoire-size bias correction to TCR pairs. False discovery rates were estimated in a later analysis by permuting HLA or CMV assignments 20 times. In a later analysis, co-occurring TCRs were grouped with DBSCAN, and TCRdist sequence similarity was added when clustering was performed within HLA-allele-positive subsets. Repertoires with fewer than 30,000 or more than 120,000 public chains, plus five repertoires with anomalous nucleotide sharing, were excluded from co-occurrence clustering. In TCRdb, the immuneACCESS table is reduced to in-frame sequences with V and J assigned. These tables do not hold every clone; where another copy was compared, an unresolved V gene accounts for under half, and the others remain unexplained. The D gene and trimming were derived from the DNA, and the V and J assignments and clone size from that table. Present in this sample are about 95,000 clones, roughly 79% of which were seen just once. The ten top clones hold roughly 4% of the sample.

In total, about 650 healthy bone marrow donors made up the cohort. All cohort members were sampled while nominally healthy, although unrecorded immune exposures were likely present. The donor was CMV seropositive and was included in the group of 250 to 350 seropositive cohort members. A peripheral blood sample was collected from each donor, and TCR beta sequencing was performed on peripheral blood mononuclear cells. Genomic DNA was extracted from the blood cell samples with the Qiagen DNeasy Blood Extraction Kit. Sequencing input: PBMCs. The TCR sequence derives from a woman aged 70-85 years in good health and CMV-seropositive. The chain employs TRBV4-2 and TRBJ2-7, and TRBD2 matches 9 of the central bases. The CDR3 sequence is CASSQEAGGISYEQYF. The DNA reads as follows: TGTGCCAGCAGCCAAGAAGCGGGAGGAATATCCTACGAGCAGTACTTC.